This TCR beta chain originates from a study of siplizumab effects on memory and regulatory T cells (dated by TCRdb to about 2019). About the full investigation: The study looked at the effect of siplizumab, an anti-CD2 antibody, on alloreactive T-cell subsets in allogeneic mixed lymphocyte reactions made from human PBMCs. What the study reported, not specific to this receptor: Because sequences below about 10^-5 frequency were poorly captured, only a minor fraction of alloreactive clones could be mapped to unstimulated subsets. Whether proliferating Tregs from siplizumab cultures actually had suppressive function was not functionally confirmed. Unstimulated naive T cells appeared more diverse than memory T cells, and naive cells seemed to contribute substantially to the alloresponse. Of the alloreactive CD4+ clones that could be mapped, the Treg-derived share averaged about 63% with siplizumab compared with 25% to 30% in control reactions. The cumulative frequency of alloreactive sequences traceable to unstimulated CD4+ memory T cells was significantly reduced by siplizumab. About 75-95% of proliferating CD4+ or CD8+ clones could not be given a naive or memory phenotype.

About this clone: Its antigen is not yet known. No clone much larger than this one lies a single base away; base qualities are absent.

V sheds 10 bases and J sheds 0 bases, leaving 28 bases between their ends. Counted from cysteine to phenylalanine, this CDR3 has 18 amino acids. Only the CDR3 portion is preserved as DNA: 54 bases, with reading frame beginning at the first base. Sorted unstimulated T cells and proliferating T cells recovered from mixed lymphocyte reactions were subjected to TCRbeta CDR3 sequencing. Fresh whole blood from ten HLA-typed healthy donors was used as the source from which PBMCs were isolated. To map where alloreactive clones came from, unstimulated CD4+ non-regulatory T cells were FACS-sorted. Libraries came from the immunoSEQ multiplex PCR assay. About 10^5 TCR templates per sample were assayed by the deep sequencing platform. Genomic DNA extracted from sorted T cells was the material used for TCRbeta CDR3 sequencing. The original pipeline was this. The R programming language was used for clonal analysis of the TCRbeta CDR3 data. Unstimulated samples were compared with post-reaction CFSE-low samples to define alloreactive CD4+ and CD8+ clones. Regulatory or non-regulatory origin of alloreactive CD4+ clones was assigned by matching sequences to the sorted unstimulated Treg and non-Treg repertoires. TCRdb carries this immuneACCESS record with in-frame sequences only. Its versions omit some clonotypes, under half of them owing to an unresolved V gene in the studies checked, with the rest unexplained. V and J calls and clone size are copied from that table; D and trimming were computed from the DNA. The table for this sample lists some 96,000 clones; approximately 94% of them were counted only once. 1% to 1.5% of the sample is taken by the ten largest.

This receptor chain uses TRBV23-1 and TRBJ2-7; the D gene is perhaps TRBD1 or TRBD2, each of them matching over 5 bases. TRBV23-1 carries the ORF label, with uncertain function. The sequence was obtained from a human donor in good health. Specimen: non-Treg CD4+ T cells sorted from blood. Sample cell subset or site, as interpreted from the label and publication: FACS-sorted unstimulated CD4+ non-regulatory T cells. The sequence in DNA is TGCGCCACCTTGCCCGCGGTTTCCCGGGGCGGCAGCTCCTACGAGCAGTACTTC. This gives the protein CATLPAVSRGGSSYEQYF.